Detailed here is one TCR beta chain. This clone came up once. Its target antigen remains unknown. Qualities for individual bases were not recorded, and no much larger clone is one base off. The record originates from a study of blood T cell repertoires in COVID-19 (dated by TCRdb to 2020 to 2021). About the study as a whole: Samples covering the acute and convalescent phases of COVID-19 were provided by collaborators in the United States, Italy and Spain. The material from the prospective study consisted of cDNA or gDNA derived from T cells, B-cell-depleted T cells, or PBMCs. Deeply sampled blood TCRbeta repertoires from subjects exposed to, actively infected with, or recovered from COVID-19 were included in the dataset. The repertoires were released in a freely available public database meant as a resource for research on the immune response to SARS-CoV-2. The samples were drawn from the first 160 participants of the ongoing ImmuneRACE study and from over a thousand subjects provided by 6 global collaborators. Nearly every sample came with metadata listing a de-identified subject ID, COVID-19 status, age in years and sex. HLA class I and class II types, where available, came from metadata supplied by the sample provider rather than from assay-based typing. The full study reports these points: The quantity of clinical and demographic metadata differed by source and by participant and was supplied without curation.

Each collaborating institution followed its own protocols to collect whole blood in K2EDTA tubes. For TCRbeta analysis, collaborators shipped samples as frozen whole blood, isolated PBMCs, or DNA extracted from either of those sample types. CDR1 SGHRS and CDR2 YFSETQ are derived from the germline V gene. From V the trimming removes 2 bases and from J it removes 2 bases, while the gene matches leave 9 bases of the junction unaccounted for. The CDR3 covers 17 residues, taking in both the cysteine and the phenylalanine. The read is trimmed to its CDR3 DNA, 51 bases read in frame from base 1. TCRbeta CDR3 regions were amplified from genomic DNA by means of the immunoSEQ Assay, a bias-controlled multiplex PCR. The original pipeline was this. Within the assay, amplification of reference gene primers was used to estimate how many nucleated cells each sample contained. Sequence reads were collapsed and filtered to measure the absolute abundance of every unique TCRbeta CDR3 rearrangement. For each sample, productive Simpson clonality was calculated as the square root of Simpson's diversity index over productive rearrangements. TCRdb retrieved this table from immuneACCESS and kept in-frame rearrangements only. Not all clones are present; in checked studies, unresolved V genes account for under half, and no reason is known for the remainder. That table is the source of V, J and clone size, and D and trimming were worked out from the DNA. A total of around 150,000 clones appear in this sample, approximately 83% of them only once. The ten largest make up 3% to 4.5% of the sample.

Sample: peripheral blood. The sequence is built from TRBV5-1 and TRBJ1-3; the junction holds 8 bases that match TRBD1. This clonotype was sampled from a woman aged 55-70 years with acute or convalescent COVID-19. CDR3 region: CASSLGGRGLAGNTIYF. The sequenced DNA: TGCGCCAGCAGCTTAGGAGGCAGGGGGCTTGCTGGAAACACCATATATTTT. When the CDR3 is completed using the reference TRBV5-1 and TRBJ1-3 genes on either side, the full variable domain is KAGVTQTPRYLIKTRGQQVTLSCSPISGHRSVSWYQQTPGQGLQFLFEYFSETQRNKGNFPGRFSGRQFSNSRSEMNVSTLELGDSALYLCASSLGGRGLAGNTIYFGEGSWLTVV.